These T cell receptor beta chains were read from a single sample in a study of lymphopenia after photon versus proton radiotherapy. The protocol was immunoSEQ multiplex PCR, while the TCRdb copy is restricted to in-frame clones and leaves out a portion. The top ten hold 9.5% to 15% of the sample, which has 50,000 to 70,000 clones, 87% seen once. The material sequenced was peripheral blood, taken from a patient treated with proton-based radiotherapy. Receptors were obtained from a man older than 75 with esophageal cancer. The CDR3 runs from the conserved cysteine through the conserved F or W. The D gene is left open where the match is weak. Size tells how often a clone was seen (once, few, many) or the class of an expanded clone, and some rows leave it out.

J,size,D,V,DNA,CDR3
TRBJ1-1,.,.,TRBV27,TGTGCCAGCAGTTTGGGGAGGGGGAACACTGAAGCTTTCTTT,CASSLGRGNTEAFF
TRBJ2-1,.,.,TRBV19,TGTGCCAGTAGACCAGGGGTTATAGAGAATGAGCAGTTCTTC,CASRPGVIENEQFF
TRBJ2-5,.,TRBD1,TRBV11-3,TGTGCCAGCAGCTTAGGCCTGGGCAGGGGGGAGACCCAGTACTTC,CASSLGLGRGETQYF
TRBJ2-1,.,.,TRBV29-1,TGCAGCGTTGATCGAGGGGGAGGGCTAACCCAAAACAATGAGCAGTTCTTC,CSVDRGGGLTQNNEQFF
TRBJ1-1,.,.,TRBV29-1,TGCAGCGTTCAGGGGCACACTGAAGCTTTCTTT,CSVQGHTEAFF
TRBJ2-1,.,TRBD2,TRBV9,TGTGCCAGCAGCCGCATCACTCCCGGGACTAGCGACTACAATGAGCAGTTCTTC,CASSRITPGTSDYNEQFF
TRBJ2-2,.,TRBD1,TRBV5-4,TGTGCCAGCAGCAGGGACAGGCGGGGCGGGGAGCTGTTTTTT,CASSRDRRGGELFF
TRBJ1-3,few,.,TRBV30,TGTGCCTGGACCGCCCGAAGCTCTGGAAACACCATATATTTT,CAWTARSSGNTIYF
TRBJ1-2,.,TRBD1,TRBV7-8,TGTGCCAGCAGCCCGCTAGGGACAGGAATCTATGGCTACACCTTC,CASSPLGTGIYGYTF
TRBJ1-1,.,.,TRBV4-1,TGCGCCAGCAGCCTGCGACAGATGAACACTGAAGCTTTCTTT,CASSLRQMNTEAFF
TRBJ2-1,.,TRBD2,TRBV7-6,TGTGCCAGCAGCTGGGACTATCTCAATGAGCAGTTCTTC,CASSWDYLNEQFF
TRBJ2-5,.,.,TRBV6-1,TGTGCCAGCAGTGAACTAGGAGAGACCCAGTACTTC,CASSELGETQYF
TRBJ1-2,medium-sized,.,TRBV5-1,TGCGCCAGCAGCTTGATCGGGGTCGCCTATGGCTACACCTTC,CASSLIGVAYGYTF
TRBJ1-4,.,.,TRBV12-5,TGTGCTAGTGGTTTGGTACGTGGGCCGTTTGTAAAACTGTTTTTT,CASGLVRGPFVKLFF
TRBJ1-2,.,TRBD1,TRBV5-1,TGCGCCAGCAGCTTCGGGACAGGGCCCTCCGGCTACACCTTC,CASSFGTGPSGYTF
TRBJ2-1,.,TRBD1,TRBV18,TGTGCCAGCTCACCCGGCTACGGGACAGGGGGCAATGAGCAGTTCTTC,CASSPGYGTGGNEQFF
TRBJ2-1,.,.,TRBV5-1,TGCGCCAGCAGCTTGGTTTTCCGGGCCGGGGTCCATGAGCAGTTCTTC,CASSLVFRAGVHEQFF
TRBJ2-5,.,.,TRBV9,TGTGCCAGCAGCGTAGAGGCGGGTGGGGTTATCGGGGGAGAGACCCAGTACTTC,CASSVEAGGVIGGETQYF
TRBJ2-7,.,.,TRBV4-1,TGCGCCAGCAGCCCTCGAGCCTGGGGTGGGACGGATTACGAGCAGTACTTC,CASSPRAWGGTDYEQYF
TRBJ2-1,.,TRBD2,TRBV6-5,TGTGCCAGCAGTCGGACTAGCGGGAGTTACAATGAGCAGTTCTTC,CASSRTSGSYNEQFF
TRBJ1-2,.,.,TRBV19,TGTGCCAGTAGTATGAGACAGGTCTATGGCTACACCTTC,CASSMRQVYGYTF
TRBJ2-5,.,.,TRBV5-4,TGTGCCAGCAGCTTGGTCGGGGAGACCCAGTACTTC,CASSLVGETQYF
TRBJ2-5,.,.,TRBV7-2,TGTGCCAGCAGCTCCCCCGGGCAAGAGACCCAGTACTTC,CASSSPGQETQYF